Listed below are T cell receptor beta chains from one sample, sequenced in a study of response to subunit inactivated influenza vaccine. TCRdb used MiXCR to reprocess the RT-PCR reads, holding one entry per CDR3 protein. Counted here are 430,000 or so distinct CDR3 sequences, roughly 11% occurring once; the ten biggest clones make up about 12%. The sequenced sample was PBMCs from blood, obtained roughly 46 days after vaccination. Every receptor here comes from a man between 45 and 60 years old who received an inactivated influenza vaccine. CDR3s include the opening cysteine and the closing phenylalanine or tryptophan. Each record gives: D gene, V gene, J gene, clone size, CDR3 protein, CDR3 DNA. D genes are given only for firm matches. Clone size is stated in some rows and not others, as once, few, many or a class when expanded.

d_call: NA; v_call: TRBV15; j_call: TRBJ2-5; clone_size: NA; cdr3_aa: CATSRAGDFIETQYF; cdr3_nt: TGTGCCACCAGCAGAGCGGGCGACTTTATTGAGACCCAGTACTTC
d_call: TRBD1; v_call: TRBV5-1; j_call: TRBJ2-7; clone_size: few; cdr3_aa: CASSLVTSGTGYYEQYF; cdr3_nt: TGCGCCAGCAGCTTGGTAACCAGCGGGACAGGGTACTACGAGCAGTACTTC
d_call: NA; v_call: TRBV6-2/TRBV6-3; j_call: TRBJ2-1; clone_size: few; cdr3_aa: CASSYPVQTSYGEQFF; cdr3_nt: TGTGCCAGCAGTTACCCGGTACAGACTAGTTATGGTGAGCAGTTCTTC
d_call: TRBD1; v_call: TRBV5-1; j_call: TRBJ2-7; clone_size: many; cdr3_aa: CASSGGQGSYEQYF; cdr3_nt: TGTGCCAGCAGTGGGGGACAGGGGAGCTACGAGCAGTACTTC
d_call: NA; v_call: TRBV7-2; j_call: TRBJ2-3; clone_size: many; cdr3_aa: CASRPPRDTDTQYF; cdr3_nt: TGTGCCAGCCGACCCCCTCGTGACACAGATACGCAGTATTTT
d_call: NA; v_call: TRBV27; j_call: TRBJ2-1; clone_size: many; cdr3_aa: CASSFWNRHNEQFF; cdr3_nt: TGTGCCAGCAGTTTTTGGAACAGGCACAATGAGCAGTTCTTC
d_call: TRBD2; v_call: TRBV5-1; j_call: TRBJ2-5; clone_size: few; cdr3_aa: CASSFNPGGQETQYF; cdr3_nt: TGCGCCAGCAGCTTTAACCCGGGAGGCCAAGAGACCCAGTACTTC
d_call: NA; v_call: TRBV7-2; j_call: TRBJ2-2; clone_size: few; cdr3_aa: CASSLDRTAGELFF; cdr3_nt: TGTGCCAGCAGCTTAGACCGGACAGCCGGGGAGCTGTTTTTT
d_call: NA; v_call: TRBV10-3; j_call: TRBJ2-5; clone_size: NA; cdr3_aa: CAISPQGNQETQYF; cdr3_nt: TGTGCCATCAGCCCACAGGGAAACCAAGAGACCCAGTACTTC
d_call: NA; v_call: TRBV4-2; j_call: TRBJ2-3; clone_size: NA; cdr3_aa: CASSQAPSTDTDTQYF; cdr3_nt: TGTGCCAGCAGCCAAGCCCCCTCGACAGACACAGATACGCAGTATTTT
d_call: TRBD2; v_call: TRBV7-2; j_call: TRBJ2-7; clone_size: NA; cdr3_aa: CASSFYFTSGIEYEQYF; cdr3_nt: TGTGCCAGCAGCTTCTATTTCACTAGCGGGATAGAATACGAGCAGTACTTC
d_call: TRBD2; v_call: TRBV29-1; j_call: TRBJ2-5; clone_size: many; cdr3_aa: CSVDGGGGWKETQYF; cdr3_nt: TGCAGCGTTGATGGGGGGGGGGGTTGGAAAGAGACCCAGTACTTC
d_call: TRBD2; v_call: TRBV5-1; j_call: TRBJ2-3; clone_size: many; cdr3_aa: CASSLLPSGSTTDTQYF; cdr3_nt: TGCGCCAGCAGCTTGTTACCTAGCGGTTCCACCACAGATACGCAGTATTTT
d_call: NA; v_call: TRBV7-8; j_call: TRBJ2-7; clone_size: NA; cdr3_aa: CASSDRSYEQYF; cdr3_nt: TGTGCCAGCAGCGACAGGTCCTACGAGCAGTACTTC
d_call: TRBD2; v_call: TRBV20-1; j_call: TRBJ2-1; clone_size: NA; cdr3_aa: CSASGRGSYNEQFF; cdr3_nt: TGCAGTGCTAGCGGGAGGGGCTCCTACAATGAGCAGTTCTTC
d_call: TRBD2; v_call: TRBV10-3; j_call: TRBJ2-3; clone_size: few; cdr3_aa: CAISESGGSDTQYF; cdr3_nt: TGTGCCATCAGTGAGTCGGGGGGGTCAGATACGCAGTATTTT
d_call: NA; v_call: TRBV20-1; j_call: TRBJ1-5; clone_size: NA; cdr3_aa: CSASEVGGHSNQPQHF; cdr3_nt: TGCAGTGCTAGTGAGGTGGGGGGGCATAGCAATCAGCCCCAGCATTTT
d_call: NA; v_call: TRBV9; j_call: TRBJ2-3; clone_size: NA; cdr3_aa: CASSVAGAREDTQYF; cdr3_nt: TGTGCCAGCAGCGTAGCAGGGGCGCGAGAAGATACGCAGTATTTT
d_call: NA; v_call: TRBV5-1; j_call: TRBJ2-3; clone_size: NA; cdr3_aa: CASSLAGKFTDTQYF; cdr3_nt: TGCGCCAGCAGCTTGGCCGGGAAGTTCACAGATACGCAGTATTTT
d_call: NA; v_call: TRBV12-3/TRBV12-4; j_call: TRBJ1-6; clone_size: NA; cdr3_aa: CASSFASSYNSPLHF; cdr3_nt: TGTGCCAGCAGTTTTGCTAGCTCCTATAATTCACCCCTCCACTTT
d_call: NA; v_call: TRBV7-7; j_call: TRBJ2-1; clone_size: many; cdr3_aa: CASSLASGGNEQFF; cdr3_nt: TGTGCTAGCAGCTTAGCGTCAGGAGGCAATGAGCAGTTCTTC
d_call: TRBD2; v_call: TRBV12-3/TRBV12-4; j_call: TRBJ2-1; clone_size: few; cdr3_aa: CASSRTSGRLDNEQFF; cdr3_nt: TGTGCCAGCAGCAGGACTAGCGGGAGGTTAGACAATGAGCAGTTCTTC
d_call: NA; v_call: TRBV29-1; j_call: TRBJ2-7; clone_size: NA; cdr3_aa: CSAGRQGRFYEQYF; cdr3_nt: TGCAGCGCCGGGAGGCAGGGGCGATTCTACGAGCAGTACTTC
d_call: NA; v_call: TRBV5-1; j_call: TRBJ2-3; clone_size: few; cdr3_aa: CASRENTDTQYF; cdr3_nt: TGCGCCAGCAGGGAAAACACAGATACGCAGTATTTT
d_call: NA; v_call: TRBV7-2; j_call: TRBJ2-7; clone_size: NA; cdr3_aa: CASSTTPGFLAYYEQYF; cdr3_nt: TGTGCCAGCAGCACCACCCCAGGGTTCCTCGCCTACTACGAGCAGTACTTC
d_call: NA; v_call: TRBV13; j_call: TRBJ2-7; clone_size: few; cdr3_aa: CASSPGSLYEQYF; cdr3_nt: TGTGCCAGCAGCCCCGGAAGCCTCTACGAGCAGTACTTC
d_call: NA; v_call: TRBV7-9; j_call: TRBJ2-1; clone_size: many; cdr3_aa: CASSLDGLGEQFF; cdr3_nt: TGTGCCAGCAGCTTAGACGGGTTGGGGGAGCAGTTCTTC
d_call: TRBD1; v_call: TRBV20-1; j_call: TRBJ2-5; clone_size: few; cdr3_aa: CSAKRDRSQETQYF; cdr3_nt: TGCAGTGCAAAAAGGGACAGGAGCCAAGAGACCCAGTACTTC
d_call: TRBD2; v_call: TRBV9; j_call: TRBJ2-7; clone_size: NA; cdr3_aa: CASSPQSGGYYYEQYF; cdr3_nt: TGTGCCAGCAGCCCCCAGAGCGGGGGTTATTACTACGAGCAGTACTTC
d_call: NA; v_call: TRBV11-1; j_call: TRBJ1-1; clone_size: NA; cdr3_aa: CASSPPDFRGIAGTEAFF; cdr3_nt: TGTGCCAGCAGCCCCCCAGATTTTCGGGGTATTGCGGGCACTGAAGCTTTCTTT
d_call: NA; v_call: TRBV27; j_call: TRBJ1-3; clone_size: few; cdr3_aa: CASSSGGPGNTIYF; cdr3_nt: TGTGCCAGCAGTTCCGGGGGTCCTGGAAACACCATATATTTT
d_call: NA; v_call: TRBV29-1; j_call: TRBJ2-1; clone_size: many; cdr3_aa: CSVVHYNEQFF; cdr3_nt: TGCAGCGTTGTCCACTACAATGAGCAGTTCTTC
d_call: NA; v_call: TRBV4-2; j_call: TRBJ1-2; clone_size: NA; cdr3_aa: CASSQVGRVSDYGYTF; cdr3_nt: TGTGCCAGCAGCCAAGTGGGCCGAGTCTCGGACTATGGCTACACCTTC
d_call: NA; v_call: TRBV5-1; j_call: TRBJ2-7; clone_size: many; cdr3_aa: CASRHDGQNIYEQYF; cdr3_nt: TGCGCCAGCAGGCATGACGGACAAAACATCTACGAGCAGTACTTC
d_call: NA; v_call: TRBV5-6; j_call: TRBJ2-3; clone_size: NA; cdr3_aa: CASSLDRTGTDTQYF; cdr3_nt: TGTGCCAGCAGCTTGGACAGGACAGGCACAGATACGCAGTATTTT
d_call: NA; v_call: TRBV7-2; j_call: TRBJ2-7; clone_size: NA; cdr3_aa: CASSSRSGEQYF; cdr3_nt: TGTGCCAGCAGCTCCAGGTCAGGCGAGCAGTACTTC
d_call: TRBD1; v_call: TRBV7-8; j_call: TRBJ2-2; clone_size: few; cdr3_aa: CASSLARDRPTGELFF; cdr3_nt: TGTGCCAGCAGCTTAGCCCGGGACAGGCCCACCGGGGAGCTGTTTTTT
d_call: TRBD2; v_call: TRBV24-1; j_call: TRBJ2-3; clone_size: NA; cdr3_aa: CATSVDGGRYTDTQYF; cdr3_nt: TGTGCCACCAGTGTAGATGGCGGGAGATACACAGATACGCAGTATTTT
d_call: TRBD1; v_call: TRBV5-6; j_call: TRBJ2-5; clone_size: few; cdr3_aa: CASSPVGTARQKETQYF; cdr3_nt: TGTGCCAGCAGCCCGGTGGGGACAGCACGACAAAAAGAGACCCAGTACTTC
d_call: NA; v_call: TRBV30; j_call: TRBJ1-1; clone_size: many; cdr3_aa: CAWSTPGTEAFF; cdr3_nt: TGTGCCTGGAGTACCCCGGGCACTGAAGCTTTCTTT
d_call: NA; v_call: TRBV12-3/TRBV12-4; j_call: TRBJ1-6; clone_size: few; cdr3_aa: CASSLEGYSSPLHF; cdr3_nt: TGTGCCAGCAGTTTGGAGGGGTACTCATCACCCCTCCACTTT
d_call: TRBD2; v_call: TRBV5-1; j_call: TRBJ2-7; clone_size: many; cdr3_aa: CASSFSGGPYEQYF; cdr3_nt: TGCGCCAGCAGCTTCAGCGGGGGCCCGTACGAGCAGTACTTC
d_call: NA; v_call: TRBV29-1; j_call: TRBJ2-1; clone_size: many; cdr3_aa: CSGAGRGSYNEQFF; cdr3_nt: TGCAGCGGGGCGGGCAGGGGTTCCTACAATGAGCAGTTCTTC
d_call: NA; v_call: TRBV7-2; j_call: TRBJ2-5; clone_size: NA; cdr3_aa: CASSLGVREETQYF; cdr3_nt: TGTGCCAGCAGCTTAGGTGTCAGGGAAGAGACCCAGTACTTC
d_call: NA; v_call: TRBV29-1; j_call: TRBJ1-1; clone_size: many; cdr3_aa: CSVEGTVQTNTEAFF; cdr3_nt: TGCAGCGTTGAAGGTACGGTACAGACGAACACTGAAGCTTTCTTT
d_call: TRBD1; v_call: TRBV7-9; j_call: TRBJ2-2; clone_size: NA; cdr3_aa: CASSPSGTGYTGELYF; cdr3_nt: TGTGCCAGCAGCCCGAGCGGGACAGGGTACACCGGGGAGCTGTATTTT
d_call: TRBD1; v_call: TRBV20-1; j_call: TRBJ2-1; clone_size: NA; cdr3_aa: CSAPTGSPYNEQFF; cdr3_nt: TGCAGTGCCCCGACAGGGAGCCCCTACAATGAGCAGTTCTTC
d_call: NA; v_call: TRBV10-3; j_call: TRBJ2-5; clone_size: NA; cdr3_aa: CAIARGGETQYF; cdr3_nt: TGTGCCATCGCCCGCGGCGGAGAGACCCAGTACTTC
d_call: NA; v_call: TRBV5-1; j_call: TRBJ2-3; clone_size: NA; cdr3_aa: CASSLARGLDTQYF; cdr3_nt: TGCGCCAGCAGCTTGGCCCGGGGGCTAGATACGCAGTATTTT
d_call: NA; v_call: TRBV12-3/TRBV12-4; j_call: TRBJ2-2; clone_size: few; cdr3_aa: CASKGPRGTGELFF; cdr3_nt: TGTGCCAGCAAGGGCCCGCGGGGCACCGGGGAGCTGTTTTTT
d_call: TRBD1; v_call: TRBV3-1; j_call: TRBJ2-1; clone_size: few; cdr3_aa: CASSQDLGQGAREQFF; cdr3_nt: TGTGCCAGCAGCCAAGATTTAGGACAGGGGGCGCGTGAGCAGTTCTTC
d_call: NA; v_call: TRBV24-1; j_call: TRBJ2-5; clone_size: few; cdr3_aa: CATSDPQGPGETQYF; cdr3_nt: TGTGCCACCAGTGATCCACAGGGCCCGGGAGAGACCCAGTACTTC
d_call: TRBD2; v_call: TRBV7-2; j_call: TRBJ2-1; clone_size: many; cdr3_aa: CASSLWTSELAEQFF; cdr3_nt: TGTGCCAGCAGCTTATGGACTAGCGAACTAGCTGAGCAGTTCTTC
d_call: NA; v_call: TRBV30; j_call: TRBJ2-3; clone_size: NA; cdr3_aa: CAWIGSGTDTQYF; cdr3_nt: TGTGCCTGGATTGGGAGCGGCACAGATACGCAGTATTTT
d_call: TRBD1; v_call: TRBV15; j_call: TRBJ1-1; clone_size: NA; cdr3_aa: CATRRDTGGRTEAFF; cdr3_nt: TGTGCCACCAGAAGAGATACAGGGGGCAGGACTGAAGCTTTCTTT
d_call: TRBD2; v_call: TRBV7-7; j_call: TRBJ2-5; clone_size: few; cdr3_aa: CASSLYAGGTETQYF; cdr3_nt: TGTGCCAGCAGCTTATACGCGGGAGGGACAGAGACCCAGTACTTC
d_call: TRBD1; v_call: TRBV5-1; j_call: TRBJ1-1; clone_size: many; cdr3_aa: CASSWTGPTEAFF; cdr3_nt: TGCGCCAGCAGCTGGACAGGGCCTACTGAAGCTTTCTTT
d_call: TRBD1; v_call: TRBV6-2/TRBV6-3; j_call: TRBJ2-7; clone_size: NA; cdr3_aa: CASRDRGVYEQYF; cdr3_nt: TGTGCCAGCAGGGACAGGGGCGTCTACGAGCAGTACTTC
d_call: TRBD1; v_call: TRBV20-1; j_call: TRBJ1-2; clone_size: NA; cdr3_aa: CSARGLGQGVEYGYTF; cdr3_nt: TGCAGTGCTAGAGGATTGGGACAGGGTGTAGAGTATGGCTACACCTTC